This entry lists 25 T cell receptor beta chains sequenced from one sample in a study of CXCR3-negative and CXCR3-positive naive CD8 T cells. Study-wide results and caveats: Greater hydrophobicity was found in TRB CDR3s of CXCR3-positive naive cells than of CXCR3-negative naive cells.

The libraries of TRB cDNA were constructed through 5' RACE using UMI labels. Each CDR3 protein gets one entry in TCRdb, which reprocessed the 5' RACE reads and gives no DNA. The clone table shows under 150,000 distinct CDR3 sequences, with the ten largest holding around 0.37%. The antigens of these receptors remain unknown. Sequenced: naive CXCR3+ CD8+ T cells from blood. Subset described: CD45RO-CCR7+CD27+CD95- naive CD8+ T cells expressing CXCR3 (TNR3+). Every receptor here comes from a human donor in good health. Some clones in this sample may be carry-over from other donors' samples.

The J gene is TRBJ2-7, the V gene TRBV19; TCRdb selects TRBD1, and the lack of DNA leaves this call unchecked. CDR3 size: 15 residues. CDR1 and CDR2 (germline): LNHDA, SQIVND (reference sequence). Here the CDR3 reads CASSITQGAAYEQYF.

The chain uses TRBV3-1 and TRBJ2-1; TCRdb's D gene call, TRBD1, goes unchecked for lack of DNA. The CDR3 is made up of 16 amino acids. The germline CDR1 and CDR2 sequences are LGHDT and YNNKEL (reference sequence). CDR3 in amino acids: CASSQAHRGYYNEQFF.

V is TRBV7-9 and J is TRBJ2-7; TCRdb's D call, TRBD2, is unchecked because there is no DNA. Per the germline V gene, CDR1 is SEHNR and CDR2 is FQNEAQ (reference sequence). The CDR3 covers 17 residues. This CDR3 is CASSSITSLAGISEQYF.

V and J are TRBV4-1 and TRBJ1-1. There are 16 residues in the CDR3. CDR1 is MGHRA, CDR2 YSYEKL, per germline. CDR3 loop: CASSRDQGFMDTEAFF.

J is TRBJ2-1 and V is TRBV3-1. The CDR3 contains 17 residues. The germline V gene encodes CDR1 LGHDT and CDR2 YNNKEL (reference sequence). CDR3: CASSQDRIFSSGNEQFF.

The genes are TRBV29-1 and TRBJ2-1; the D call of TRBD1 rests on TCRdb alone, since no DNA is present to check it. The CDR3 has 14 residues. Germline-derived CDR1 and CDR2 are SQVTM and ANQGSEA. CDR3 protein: CSVGQGSSYNEQFF.

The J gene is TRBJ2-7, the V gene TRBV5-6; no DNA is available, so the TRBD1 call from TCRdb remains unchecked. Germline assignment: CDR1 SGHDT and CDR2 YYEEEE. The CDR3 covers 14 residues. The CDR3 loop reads CASSLAGTVYEQYF.

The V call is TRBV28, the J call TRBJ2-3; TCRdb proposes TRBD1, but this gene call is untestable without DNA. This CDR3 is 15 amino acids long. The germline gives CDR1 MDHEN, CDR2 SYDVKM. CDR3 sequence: CASIRQGPYTDTQYF.

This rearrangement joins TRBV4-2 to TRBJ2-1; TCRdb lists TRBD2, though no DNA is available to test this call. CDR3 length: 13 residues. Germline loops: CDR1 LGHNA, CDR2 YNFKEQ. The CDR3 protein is CASSQAGNNEQLF.

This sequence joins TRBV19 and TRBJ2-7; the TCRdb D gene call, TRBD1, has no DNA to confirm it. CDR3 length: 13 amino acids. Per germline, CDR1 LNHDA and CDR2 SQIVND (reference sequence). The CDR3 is CASSGRTSYEQYF.

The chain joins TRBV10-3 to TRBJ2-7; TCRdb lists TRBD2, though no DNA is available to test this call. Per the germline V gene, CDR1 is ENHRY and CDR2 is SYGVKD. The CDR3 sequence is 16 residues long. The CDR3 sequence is CAISESSGRVPYEQYF.

The CDR3 sequence is CASSFFTGTGITYGYTF. The J gene is TRBJ1-2, the V gene TRBV28; absent DNA, TCRdb's TRBD1 call cannot be checked. The germline gives CDR1 MDHEN, CDR2 SYDVKM. The CDR3 is made up of 17 amino acids.

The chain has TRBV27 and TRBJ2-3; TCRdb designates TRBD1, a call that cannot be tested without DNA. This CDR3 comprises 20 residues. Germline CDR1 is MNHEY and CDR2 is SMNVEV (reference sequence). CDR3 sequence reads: CASSLRVAPVGGEAVDTQYF.

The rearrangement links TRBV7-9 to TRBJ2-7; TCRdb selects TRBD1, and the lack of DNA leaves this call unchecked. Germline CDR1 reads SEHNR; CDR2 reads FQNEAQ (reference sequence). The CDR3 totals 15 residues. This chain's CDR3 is CASSSPGGLKGEQYF.

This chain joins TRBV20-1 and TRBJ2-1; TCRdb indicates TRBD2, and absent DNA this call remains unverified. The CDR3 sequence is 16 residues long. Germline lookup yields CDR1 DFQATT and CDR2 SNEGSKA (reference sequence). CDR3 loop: CSARLAASGVANEQFF.

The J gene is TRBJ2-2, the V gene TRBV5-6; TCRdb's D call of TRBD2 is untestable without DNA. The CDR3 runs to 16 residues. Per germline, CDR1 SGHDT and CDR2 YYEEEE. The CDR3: CASSLRTGPTAGELFF.

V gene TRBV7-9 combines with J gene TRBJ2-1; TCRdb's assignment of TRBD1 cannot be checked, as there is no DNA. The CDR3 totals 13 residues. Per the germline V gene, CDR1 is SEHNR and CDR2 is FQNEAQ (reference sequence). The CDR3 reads CASSPPSDGKQFF.

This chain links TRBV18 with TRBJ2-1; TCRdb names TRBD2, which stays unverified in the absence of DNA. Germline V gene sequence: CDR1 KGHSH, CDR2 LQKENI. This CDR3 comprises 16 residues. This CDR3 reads CASSPPGLVVYNEQFF.

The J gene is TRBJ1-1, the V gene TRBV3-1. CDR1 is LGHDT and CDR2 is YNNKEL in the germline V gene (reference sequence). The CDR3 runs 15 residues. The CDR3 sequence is CASSQARQVWSEAFF.

CDR3 loop: CASAWSDGGEAFF. The chain couples TRBV4-2 to TRBJ1-1; absent DNA, TCRdb's TRBD1 call cannot be checked. Germline V gene sequence: CDR1 LGHNA, CDR2 YNFKEQ. This CDR3 comprises 13 residues.

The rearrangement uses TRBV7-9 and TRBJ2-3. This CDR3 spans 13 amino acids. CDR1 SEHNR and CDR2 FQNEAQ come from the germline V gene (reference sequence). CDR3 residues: CASRRLSTDTQYF.

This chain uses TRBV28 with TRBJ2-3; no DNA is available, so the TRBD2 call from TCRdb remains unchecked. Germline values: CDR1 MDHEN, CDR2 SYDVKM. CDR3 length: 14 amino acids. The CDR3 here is CASSPLQSWDTQYF. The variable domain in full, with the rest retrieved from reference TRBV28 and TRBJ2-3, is DVKVTQSSRYLVKRTGEKVFLECVQDMDHENMFWYRQDPGLGLRLIYFSYDVKMKEKGDIPEGYSVSREKKERFSLILESASTNQTSMYLCASSPLQSWDTQYFGPGTRLTVL.

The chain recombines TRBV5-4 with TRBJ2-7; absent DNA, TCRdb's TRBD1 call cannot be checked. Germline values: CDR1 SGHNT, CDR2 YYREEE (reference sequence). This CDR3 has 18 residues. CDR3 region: CASSLEGGGIIGTYEQYF.

CDR3 residues: CAISDWTGGHEQYF. V is TRBV10-3 and J is TRBJ2-7; the TCRdb call, TRBD1, lacks DNA for checking. The CDR3 covers 14 residues. The germline gives CDR1 ENHRY, CDR2 SYGVKD.

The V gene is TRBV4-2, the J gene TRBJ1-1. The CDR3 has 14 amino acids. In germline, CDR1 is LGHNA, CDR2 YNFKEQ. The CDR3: CASSQALAGTEAFF.